The text below deals with one T cell receptor beta chain. Its antigen remains unknown. The data stem from a study of cytomegalovirus exposure and HLA in healthy donors. The overall study: Among approximately 390 genotyped donors, roughly 80% fell in the Caucasian-associated ancestry cluster.

PCR employed 60 Vbeta and 13 Jbeta primers. Repertoires were generated with immunoSEQ multiplex PCR, while TCRdb's copy carries only in-frame clones and drops some. This sample carries 30,000 to 35,000 clones, 80% of them seen once, and the ten largest clones take 6%. Findings and caveats of the study: Some highly shared sequence variants likely arose as a pipeline artifact. In a later analysis, common viral pathogens appeared linked to several of the most significant clusters. In an earlier analysis, in roughly 580 donors, most V segments appeared productive either ~87% or ~30% of the time.

The V segment lost 4 bases and the J segment 13 bases; nucleotides outside the gene matches: 10. CDR3 length equals 15 residues. Germline assignment: CDR1 SGHDT and CDR2 YYEEEE. This TCR came from a male donor in good health and CMV-seronegative. The chain uses TRBV5-6 and TRBJ1-6; 11 nucleotides match TRBD1. The sequencing input was PBMCs. The CDR3 DNA reads TGTGCCAGCAGCGTAAGGACAGGGGGCCTTTCGCCCCTCCACTTT. Translated: CASSVRTGGLSPLHF.